This T cell receptor beta chain stems from a study of blood T cell repertoires in COVID-19. About the study: Samples representing acute and convalescent COVID-19 were sourced from the United States, Italy and Spain. PBMCs, B-cell-depleted T cells, or T cells provided the cDNA or gDNA that made up the material.

Source study methods: Estimates of nucleated cell counts were drawn from the amplification of reference gene primers. Produced via immunoSEQ multiplex PCR; TCRdb's table is partial and in-frame only. V and J calls and clone size are as listed in that table; D and trimming were resolved from the DNA. Of around 380,000 clones listed, 70% to 85% are singletons. After removal of 6 bases from V and 9 bases from J, the junction contained 23 bases not matched to a gene. The germline gives CDR1 MDHEN, CDR2 SYDVKM. The CDR3 totals 18 residues. The sequence derives from a human donor with acute or convalescent COVID-19. The donor label of this sample is uncertain. The rearrangement links TRBV28 to TRBJ2-1; 7 bases agree with TRBD1. Sequencing was performed on peripheral blood. The CDR3 coding sequence is TGTGCCAGCAGCAGAATACAAGGCTGGGACAGTGACGCGGGTGAGCAGTTCTTC. It is translated as CASSRIQGWDSDAGEQFF.